This is a list of T cell receptor beta chains from one sample in a study of T cell responses to AZD1222 COVID-19 vaccine. TCRdb's table, derived via immunoSEQ multiplex PCR, lists solely in-frame clones and lacks some. The sample contains some 150,000 clones, around 90% of which appear only once. The sample here was peripheral blood, taken 28 days after the second dose of the MenACWY control vaccine. These receptors came from an adult who received the MenACWY meningococcal vaccine as a control. The CDR3 runs from the conserved cysteine through the conserved F or W. D genes are given only for firm matches. Expanded clones get a size class; other rows say once, few or many, or leave the size out.

clone size	V gene	D gene	J gene	CDR3 DNA	CDR3 protein
.	TRBV6-2/TRBV6-3	.	TRBJ2-4	TGTGCCAGCAGTTCCTCAGGGGCCAAAAACATTCAGTACTTC	CASSSSGAKNIQYF
.	TRBV4-2	.	TRBJ2-5	TGTGCCAGCAGCGGGCTAGCGTTCTTAGAGACCCAGTACTTC	CASSGLAFLETQYF
.	TRBV11-1	.	TRBJ2-7	TGTGCCAGCAGCTTCACCGGACTAAGCCACGAGCAGTACTTC	CASSFTGLSHEQYF
.	TRBV25-1	TRBD1	TRBJ1-1	TGTGCCAGCGGAGACAGGGTTTACACTGAAGCTTTCTTT	CASGDRVYTEAFF
.	TRBV19	TRBD1	TRBJ1-4	TGTGCCAGTAGTAGCGACAGGGGGCGACCGAATGAAAAACTGTTTTTT	CASSSDRGRPNEKLFF
.	TRBV7-8	.	TRBJ1-1	TGTGCCAGCAGCTTGGAACAGGGTCTCTCCGCCTATTTCTTT	CASSLEQGLSAYFF
.	TRBV7-3	.	TRBJ2-1	TGTGCCAGCAGCCTGACTTCGAACTCCTACAATGAGCAGTTCTTC	CASSLTSNSYNEQFF
.	TRBV6-2/TRBV6-3	TRBD1	TRBJ2-7	TGTGCCAGCAGTTACTCCCTGACAGGGGGTACCTACGAGCAGTACTTC	CASSYSLTGGTYEQYF
.	TRBV7-9	.	TRBJ2-2	TGTGCCAGCAGCTTAATAGCGAACACCGGGGAGCTGTTTTTT	CASSLIANTGELFF
.	TRBV4-3	.	TRBJ1-2	TGCGCCAGCAGCCAAGATAGGACACCCGCCTATGGCTACACCTTC	CASSQDRTPAYGYTF
once	TRBV5-4	.	TRBJ1-1	TGTGCCAGCAGCTTCCAGGATACAGCTTTCTTT	CASSFQDTAFF
.	TRBV5-1	TRBD2	TRBJ2-7	TGCGCCAGCAGCCAGGTGACTAGCGGTGCTTCCTACGAGCAGTACTTC	CASSQVTSGASYEQYF
.	TRBV29-1	.	TRBJ2-7	TGCAGCGTTGTGTTGTTTGGAGGCTCCTACGAGCAGTACTTC	CSVVLFGGSYEQYF
.	TRBV19	TRBD1	TRBJ2-1	TGTGCCAGTAGTTCCCACGCAGGGGGTCAATTCTATAAGCAGTTCTTC	CASSSHAGGQFYKQFF
.	TRBV2	TRBD1	TRBJ1-5	TGTGCCAGCAGCAAGGACAGGGCCGGCCAGCCCCAGCATTTT	CASSKDRAGQPQHF
.	TRBV6-5	.	TRBJ2-5	TGTGCCAGCAGTTATTTTCCCCTCAGGGAGACCCAGTACTTC	CASSYFPLRETQYF